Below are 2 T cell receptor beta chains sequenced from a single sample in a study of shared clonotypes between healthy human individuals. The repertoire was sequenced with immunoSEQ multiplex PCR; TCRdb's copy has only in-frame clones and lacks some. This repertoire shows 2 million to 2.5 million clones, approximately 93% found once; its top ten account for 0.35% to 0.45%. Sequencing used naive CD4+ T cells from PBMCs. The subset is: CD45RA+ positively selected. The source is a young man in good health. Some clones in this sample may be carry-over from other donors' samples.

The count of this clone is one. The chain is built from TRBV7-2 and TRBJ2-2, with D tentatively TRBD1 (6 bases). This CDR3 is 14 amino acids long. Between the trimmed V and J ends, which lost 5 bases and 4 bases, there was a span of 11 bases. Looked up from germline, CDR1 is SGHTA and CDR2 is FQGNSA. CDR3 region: CASSPGTLTGELFF. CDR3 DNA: TGTGCCAGCAGCCCCGGGACACTCACCGGGGAGCTGTTTTTT.

The chain's CDR3 is CASRRAGTEIEAFF. As DNA, the CDR3 is TGTGCCAGCAGACGGGCTGGGACAGAGATTGAAGCTTTCTTT. The chain is built from TRBV6-5 and TRBJ1-1; 7 positions match TRBD1. Germline V gene lookup returns CDR1 MNHEY and CDR2 SVGAGI. V shed 6 bases and J 7 bases; nucleotides not matched to a gene: 11. The CDR3 totals 14 residues.